The 32 T cell receptor beta chains below all came from one sample that was sequenced in a study of T cells in Graves' hyperthyroidism and ophthalmopathy. TCR beta CDR3 sequences were amplified from RNA transcripts. Researchers ran a first-round RT-PCR on the TCR CDR3 using the HTBI primer set. A single record per CDR3 protein comes from TCRdb applying MiXCR to the multiplex PCR reads. The table lists around 580,000 distinct CDR3 sequences, 46% of them singletons. Sequenced material: peripheral blood or thyroid tissue (not recorded which). Source of these receptors: a woman younger than 30 with Graves' hyperthyroidism.

This clonotype has a count of ten or more. The chain uses TRBV20-1 and TRBJ2-5; D may correspond to TRBD1 or TRBD2 (5 bases each). Trimming left V 0 bases short and J 5 bases short, with 16 bases between. Germline loops: CDR1 DFQATT, CDR2 SNEGSKA (reference sequence). CDR3 length: 15 residues. The CDR3 nucleotides are TGCAGTGCTAGAGATGGGGACCTGACGATGGAGACCCAGTACTTC. Protein: CSARDGDLTMETQYF.

This clonotype turned up a few times. The chain carries TRBV9 and TRBJ2-3; D not certain. The CDR3 is made up of 12 amino acids. Germline lookup yields CDR1 SGDLS and CDR2 YYNGEE. Trimming took off 0 bases at V and 8 bases at J, with 7 bases between the two ends. CDR3 protein: CASSVVGGTQYF. The DNA of the CDR3 is TGTGCCAGCAGCGTAGTTGGTGGTACGCAGTATTTT. The whole variable domain, remainder taken from reference TRBV9 and TRBJ2-3, is DSGVTQTPKHLITATGQRVTLRCSPRSGDLSVYWYQQSLDQGLQFLIQYYNGEERAKGNILERFSAQQFPDLHSELNLSSLELGDSALYFCASSVVGGTQYFGPGTRLTVL.

The rearrangement joins TRBV15 to TRBJ1-2; D ambiguous. Trimming took off 3 bases at V and 6 bases at J, with 11 bases between the two ends. This CDR3 comprises 13 residues. In germline, CDR1 is LNHNV, CDR2 YYDKDF (reference sequence). CDR3 nucleotide sequence: TGTGCCACCAGCAGTGAGGCGGGAAATGGCTACACCTTC. It translates to CATSSEAGNGYTF.

The chain links TRBV7-2 to TRBJ2-1, with D perhaps TRBD2 (5 bases). Germline CDR1 SGHTA, CDR2 FQGNSA. This CDR3 contains 15 residues. V dropped 5 bases and J dropped 2 bases, with 13 bases sitting between them. CDR3 nucleotide sequence: TGTGCCAGCAGCCAGACCGGGAATACCTACAATGAGCAGTTCTTC. Its translation is CASSQTGNTYNEQFF. The entire variable domain, with the rest obtained from reference TRBV7-2 and TRBJ2-1, is as follows: GAGVSQSPSNKVTEKGKDVELRCDPISGHTALYWYRQSLGQGLEFLIYFQGNSAPDKSGLPSDRFSAERTGGSVSTLTIQRTQQEDSAVYLCASSQTGNTYNEQFFGPGTRLTVL.

This clonotype was picked up many times. J is TRBJ2-7 and V is TRBV20-1; possible D gene TRBD2, 5 bases. The germline CDR1 and CDR2 sequences are DFQATT and SNEGSKA (reference sequence). The CDR3 is 15 residues long. Between the trimmed V and J ends, which lost 6 bases and 2 bases, there was a span of 20 bases. DNA of the CDR3: TGCAGTGCCATCTCCCGGGATCACACCCCCTACGAGCAGTACTTC. Its protein product is CSAISRDHTPYEQYF.

The chain recombines TRBV7-3 with TRBJ1-1; possibly TRBD1 for D (5 bases). The CDR3 has 12 residues. Germline CDR1 is SGHTA and CDR2 is FQGTGA. The V and J ends lost 5 bases and 10 bases respectively, with 14 bases between them. CDR3 sequence reads: CASSEGLAGAFF. CDR3 DNA: TGTGCCAGCAGCGAGGGACTAGCGGGAGCTTTCTTT.

CDR3 region: CASSIYNAGADTEAFF. CDR3 bases: TGTGCCAGTAGTATATACAACGCGGGGGCCGACACTGAAGCTTTCTTT. The chain is built from TRBV19 and TRBJ1-1; D possibly corresponds to TRBD1 (6 bases). This CDR3 has 16 residues. The V gene's germline CDR1 is LNHDA and CDR2 SQIVND (reference sequence). V lost 2 bases and J 3 bases, leaving 16 bases between the germline ends.

The chain carries TRBV7-9 and TRBJ2-1; 8 nucleotides agree with TRBD2. The V gene end was trimmed by 3 bases and the J gene end by 5 bases; junction bases not matched to a gene: 6. Germline V CDR1 and CDR2: SEHNR, FQNEAQ (reference sequence). The CDR3 length is 15 residues. The CDR3 sequence is CASSFSGMLDNEQFF. The CDR3 DNA sequence: TGTGCCAGCAGCTTTAGCGGGATGCTCGACAATGAGCAGTTCTTC.

The chain recombines TRBV10-3 with TRBJ1-2, with TRBD1 matching over 9 bases. Per the germline V gene, CDR1 is ENHRY and CDR2 is SYGVKD. V gave up 2 bases and J gave up 6 bases; unmatched junction bases: 4. This CDR3 has 14 residues. The CDR3 sequence: CAISEGQGNNGYTF. CDR3 DNA: TGTGCCATCAGTGAGGGACAGGGGAATAATGGCTACACCTTC.

Here the CDR3 DNA reads TGTGCCACCAGTGATTTGCAAACTAGCGGGATGGAGACCCAGTACTTC. It yields the protein CATSDLQTSGMETQYF. The chain employs TRBV24-1 and TRBJ2-5; TRBD2 matches 10 bases. Germline values: CDR1 KGHDR, CDR2 SFDVKD. The length of the CDR3 is 16 residues. V shed 0 bases, J shed 5 bases, and the junction held 5 bases outside the gene matches.

The CDR3 loop reads CASSRSGTSGISV. The CDR3 bases are TGTGCCAGTAGTCGATCCGGGACTAGCGGGATATCGGTC. V and J are TRBV19 and TRBJ2-7, with 13 bases lining up with TRBD2. Germline CDR1 and CDR2: LNHDA and SQIVND (reference sequence). This CDR3 is built from 13 residues.

This clonotype was counted a few times. The DNA for the CDR3 is TGTGCCTGCCCCCGGTGGGACGAGCAGTACTTC. Residues: CACPRWDEQYF. The rearrangement uses TRBV30 and TRBJ2-7, with D uncertain. Looked up from germline, CDR1 is GTSNPN and CDR2 is SVGIG (reference sequence). V gave up 6 bases and J gave up 5 bases, with 11 bases separating them. The CDR3 covers 11 residues.

This clonotype was seen ten or more times. The gene calls are TRBV6-1 and TRBJ1-6; D not certain. V dropped 7 bases and J dropped 5 bases, with 15 bases sitting between them. The germline CDR1 and CDR2 sequences are MNHNS and SASEGT. CDR3 length: 15 amino acids. This chain's CDR3 is CASKWAGPDNSPLHF. The CDR3 DNA follows: TGTGCCAGCAAGTGGGCTGGACCCGATAATTCACCCCTCCACTTT.

This clonotype has only one observation. J is TRBJ1-5 and V is TRBV19; TRBD1 matches 9 bases. Germline V lookup: CDR1 LNHDA, CDR2 SQIVND (reference sequence). The CDR3 contains 15 residues. V lost 4 bases, J lost 6 bases, and 7 bases stayed unmatched. DNA of the CDR3: TGTGCCAGTAGTAACCGGGACAGGGAGGCTCAGCCCCAGCATTTT. It specifies CASSNRDREAQPQHF.

A note on this clonotype: Lacking the conserved final phenylalanine or tryptophan, this CDR3 likely reflects a read error. Because the CDR3's place on the DNA is in doubt, the DNA is left out and the CDR3 is given as listed by TCRdb. The genes are TRBV12-3 or TRBV12-4 and TRBJ1-1; whether TRBD1, the table's D call, matches the DNA was not checked. Termini included, the CDR3 measures 10 amino acids. The CDR3 spells CASRWTEDNY.

This clonotype appeared a few times. This sequence joins TRBV30 and TRBJ2-2, with D perhaps matching TRBD1 (5 bases). Trimming pared 6 bases from V and 5 bases from J, leaving 13 bases between. Per germline, CDR1 GTSNPN and CDR2 SVGIG (reference sequence). The CDR3 contains 13 residues. CDR3 loop: CACLKGYTGELFF. The CDR3 nucleotides read TGTGCCTGTCTAAAGGGGTATACCGGGGAGCTGTTTTTT.

This chain uses TRBV5-1 with TRBJ2-7, with D possibly being TRBD1 (7 bases). The CDR3 totals 16 residues. CDR1 is SGHRS and CDR2 is YFSETQ in the germline V gene. Trimming shortened V by 2 bases and J by 6 bases, and 21 bases separated the two germline ends. The CDR3 DNA reads TGCGCCAGCAGCTTAAAGGACAGGAGCGGGCCTTCCGAGCAGTACTTC. Its translation: CASSLKDRSGPSEQYF. Looking up the rest from reference TRBV5-1 and TRBJ2-7 gives the full variable domain: KAGVTQTPRYLIKTRGQQVTLSCSPISGHRSVSWYQQTPGQGLQFLFEYFSETQRNKGNFPGRFSGRQFSNSRSEMNVSTLELGDSALYLCASSLKDRSGPSEQYFGPGTRLTVT.

This clonotype showed up many times. The chain carries TRBV7-9 and TRBJ1-1; 8 positions match TRBD1. Per germline, CDR1 SEHNR and CDR2 FQNEAQ (reference sequence). J lost 7 bases, V lost 4 bases, and 5 bases had no gene match. The CDR3 sequence is 13 residues long. The CDR3 loop is CASSSQGASEAFF. The CDR3 DNA sequence: TGTGCCAGCAGCTCCCAGGGGGCTAGTGAAGCTTTCTTT. The full variable domain, completed using reference TRBV7-9 and TRBJ1-1, is DTGVSQNPRHKITKRGQNVTFRCDPISEHNRLYWYRQTLGQGPEFLTYFQNEAQLEKSRLLSDRFSAERPKGSFSTLEIQRTEQGDSAMYLCASSSQGASEAFFGQGTRLTVV.

Ten or more counts support this clonotype. V is TRBV7-3 and J is TRBJ1-5; the D is unclear. Deletions cut 5 bases from V and 0 bases from J, with 14 bases between. There are 16 residues in the CDR3. CDR1 and CDR2 (germline): SGHTA, FQGTGA. The CDR3 DNA follows: TGTGCCAGCAGCCCCGACTTTCAGCGTAGCAATCAGCCCCAGCATTTT. It translates to CASSPDFQRSNQPQHF.

The gene calls are TRBV10-3 and TRBJ1-1; TRBD1 is a possible D gene (6 bases). Germline loops: CDR1 ENHRY, CDR2 SYGVKD. Trimming cost V 10 bases and J 7 bases, with 22 bases left between them. The length of the CDR3 is 14 residues. The CDR3 spells CATRESSGAREAFF. DNA of the CDR3: TGTGCCACCAGAGAGTCGTCGGGGGCTCGTGAAGCTTTCTTT.

CDR3 residues: CASSPGTLTWEAFF. The CDR3 region has the DNA TGTGCCAGCAGTCCCGGGACACTTACCTGGGAAGCTTTCTTT. This rearrangement joins TRBV2 to TRBJ1-1, with D tentatively TRBD1 (6 bases). This CDR3 spans 14 amino acids. The germline CDR1 and CDR2 sequences are SNHLY and FYNNEI. V lost 5 bases and J lost 8, with 18 bases in between.

The V and J genes are TRBV2 and TRBJ2-3; D remains ambiguous. The CDR3 covers 12 residues. Deletions cut 1 base from V and 4 bases from J, with 3 bases between. Germline CDR1 is SNHLY and CDR2 is FYNNEI. The CDR3 sequence: CASSEGPDTQYF. As DNA, the CDR3 is TGTGCCAGCAGTGAAGGGCCAGATACGCAGTATTTT.

The V call is TRBV11-2, the J call TRBJ2-7; D remains ambiguous. Germline loops: CDR1 SGHAT, CDR2 FQNNGV. This CDR3 comprises 11 residues. Trimming removed 5 bases from V and 7 bases from J, with 9 bases in between. This CDR3 is CASSMSNEQYF. The CDR3 DNA sequence: TGTGCCAGCAGCATGTCCAATGAGCAGTACTTC.

The V and J genes are TRBV29-1 and TRBJ1-6, with 8 bases that match TRBD1. The CDR3 has 12 amino acids. Germline V gives CDR1 SQVTM, CDR2 ANQGSEA. The trim removed 6 bases at V and 10 bases at J, leaving 5 bases unmatched. CDR3 sequence (DNA): TGCAGCGTGGCGACAGGGGTCTCACCCCTCCACTTT. The encoded protein is CSVATGVSPLHF.

With regard to this clonotype: A much larger clone sits a single nucleotide away, making a read error possible. The chain links TRBV7-6 to TRBJ2-2; D is perhaps TRBD1 or TRBD2 (5 bases each). The V end lost 7 bases, the J end lost 7 bases, and 16 bases lay between the germline ends. Germline CDR1 SGHVS, CDR2 FNYEAQ. This CDR3 is 14 amino acids long. CDR3 sequence reads: CASTRDGANGELFF. CDR3 in DNA: TGTGCCAGCACTAGGGACGGAGCAAACGGGGAGCTGTTTTTT.

Many counts were recorded for this clonotype. The chain recombines TRBV7-9 with TRBJ2-7; D tentatively reads TRBD1 or TRBD2 (5 bases each). V was shortened by 5 bases and J by 3 bases, with 17 bases between the two germline ends. CDR3 size: 15 residues. Germline V CDR1 and CDR2: SEHNR, FQNEAQ (reference sequence). CDR3 sequence reads: CASSRGTSQDYEQYF. The CDR3 bases are TGTGCCAGCAGCCGAGGGACGTCCCAGGACTACGAGCAGTACTTC.

This clonotype was counted at least ten times. The rearrangement links TRBV6-2 or TRBV6-3 to TRBJ2-5; tentatively, D is TRBD2 (6 bases). Germline assignment: CDR1 MNHEY and CDR2 SVGEGT. The CDR3 extends over 14 amino acids. The V gene lost 7 bases and the J gene lost 7 bases, with 19 bases spanning the gap. CDR3 bases: TGTGCCAGCACCCCGACTGGGCGGGAAAGGACCCAGTACTTC. Protein: CASTPTGRERTQYF.

A note on this clonotype: The CDR3 does not end in the conserved phenylalanine or tryptophan, so this is likely a read error. It is unclear where the CDR3 begins or ends on the DNA, so no DNA is shown, and the CDR3 is as TCRdb lists it. The rearrangement joins TRBV7-9 to TRBJ1-4; the D segment call TRBD1 is taken from the table without a DNA check. The CDR3 spans 11 amino acids, including both terminal residues. The germline CDR1 and CDR2 sequences are SEHNR and FQNEAQ (reference sequence). The CDR3 sequence: CASSYDRGTGY.

There are a few counts of this clonotype. Given a much more abundant clone one base away, this may be a read error. This chain joins TRBV20-1 and TRBJ2-2; 10 bases are a match to TRBD1. CDR1 is DFQATT, CDR2 SNEGSKA, per germline (reference sequence). This CDR3 is built from 15 residues. DNA of the CDR3: TGCAGTGCTACCGGACAGGGGGTTAACACCGGGGAGCTGCTTTTT. It codes for CSATGQGVNTGELLF.

This clonotype appeared a few times. This sequence joins TRBV29-1 and TRBJ1-2; D may be TRBD1 (6 bases). Trimming took off 6 bases at V and 0 bases at J, with 11 bases between the two ends. Germline V gene lookup returns CDR1 SQVTM and CDR2 ANQGSEA. The CDR3 is 13 amino acids. This CDR3 is CSVDRSSNYGYTF. The DNA for the CDR3 is TGCAGCGTAGACAGGAGTTCTAACTATGGCTACACCTTC.

In its sample, this clonotype was seen a few times. The chain carries TRBV20-1 and TRBJ2-7; the match to TRBD2 covers 8 bases. CDR1 is DFQATT and CDR2 is SNEGSKA in the germline V gene (reference sequence). V was pared by 1 base and J by 1 base, with 12 bases of the junction left unmatched. There are 17 residues in the CDR3. CDR3 DNA: TGCAGTGCTAGAGGGCTAGCGGGTTTTTTCGGATCCTACGAGCAGTACTTC. Its translation is CSARGLAGFFGSYEQYF.

This clonotype was observed many times. The chain uses TRBV10-3 and TRBJ1-2, with D possibly TRBD1 on 6 matching bases. The CDR3 has 13 residues. Germline CDR1 is ENHRY and CDR2 is SYGVKD. V was shortened by 6 bases and J by 2 bases, with 10 bases between the two germline ends. The DNA of the CDR3 is TGTGCCATCAGGCCGGGACAAAACTATGGCTACACCTTC. This translates into CAIRPGQNYGYTF.